The next 25 T cell receptor beta chains were all read from a single sample in a study of OX40 agonist ivuxolimab in advanced cancers. Assay used: immunoSEQ multiplex PCR; TCRdb lists only in-frame clones, some missing. The sample consists of tens of thousands of clones, just under 90% of them appearing once. The source was CD4+ or CD8+ T cells sorted from blood, collected in a trial of the OX40 agonist ivuxolimab. These receptors were obtained from an adult with an advanced solid tumor such as melanoma, head and neck, liver or kidney cancer.

The V and J genes are TRBV2 and TRBJ2-7, with a tentative D call TRBD2 (6 bases). Germline V gives CDR1 SNHLY, CDR2 FYNNEI. The CDR3 is 13 residues long. V was shortened by 10 bases and J by 2 bases, with 15 bases between the two germline ends. The DNA of the CDR3 is TGTGCCACCTCAGACGGGGGAACCTACGAGCAGTACTTC. It yields the protein CATSDGGTYEQYF.

The chain links TRBV7-8 to TRBJ1-1, with no clear D. Deletions cut 1 base from V and 1 base from J, with 4 bases between. This CDR3 has 13 residues. The germline gives CDR1 SGHVS, CDR2 FQNEAQ. CDR3 amino acids: CASSLERNTEAFF. The DNA of the CDR3 is TGTGCCAGCAGCTTAGAGCGGAACACTGAAGCTTTCTTT.

V usage is TRBV6-5 and J usage is TRBJ1-1; D not resolved. CDR1 and CDR2 (germline): MNHEY, SVGAGI. The CDR3 is made up of 13 amino acids. Trimming stripped 2 bases from V and 5 bases from J, with 9 bases between. This CDR3 reads CASSYRTRTEAFF. The CDR3, as DNA: TGTGCCAGCAGTTACCGTACGAGAACTGAAGCTTTCTTT.

For this clone: One end of the junction varies from germline; a read error may be responsible. The gene calls are TRBV7-7 and TRBJ2-5; the match to TRBD2 covers 12 bases. The CDR3 extends over 18 amino acids. In germline, CDR1 is SSHAT, CDR2 FNYEAQ (reference sequence). The CDR3 bases are TGTGCTAGCAGCTCGGCTAGCGGGAGGGCCGAAGGTTTTCGTGCCCAGTACTTC. It codes for CASSSASGRAEGFRAQYF.

The V call is TRBV4-2, the J call TRBJ2-1, with 10 bases identical to TRBD2. Germline values: CDR1 LGHNA, CDR2 YNFKEQ. Trimming cost V 2 bases and J 1 base; bases outside gene matches: 2. The CDR3 contains 16 residues. In DNA form, the CDR3 reads TGTGCCAGCAGCCAAATAGCGGGAGGATCCTACAATGAGCAGTTCTTC. Encoded protein: CASSQIAGGSYNEQFF.

The J gene is TRBJ2-3, the V gene TRBV29-1, with 7 bases aligning to TRBD2. Trimming removed 0 bases from V and 4 bases from J; junction bases left unmatched: 1. In germline, CDR1 is SQVTM, CDR2 ANQGSEA. The CDR3 is 13 amino acids. The CDR3: CSVEDRGADTQYF. The CDR3 DNA is TGCAGCGTTGAAGATCGGGGGGCAGATACGCAGTATTTT.

This chain uses TRBV5-4 with TRBJ2-5; D is unclear. The CDR3 totals 14 residues. V was cut by 1 base and J by 5 bases, with 12 bases left in between. Germline assignment: CDR1 SGHNT and CDR2 YYREEE (reference sequence). CDR3 in amino acids: CASSLWYSRETQYF. The CDR3, as DNA: TGTGCCAGCAGCTTGTGGTACTCACGGGAGACCCAGTACTTC.

The chain recombines TRBV6-5 with TRBJ1-1; tentative D call: TRBD1 (6 bases). The CDR3 has 15 amino acids. CDR1 is MNHEY and CDR2 is SVGAGI in the germline V gene. The ends were cut back, 6 bases at V and 1 base at J, with 15 bases in the middle. The CDR3 spells CASRKGQAKNTEAFF. In DNA, the CDR3 is TGTGCCAGCAGGAAGGGACAAGCAAAGAACACTGAAGCTTTCTTT.

The table lists this clone with a count of one. The chain has TRBV5-1 and TRBJ1-4; 8 nucleotides align to TRBD1. The V segment lost 0 bases and the J segment 8 bases; nucleotides outside the gene matches: 6. CDR1 and CDR2 (germline): SGHRS, YFSETQ. CDR3 size: 15 residues. The DNA for the CDR3 is TGCGCCAGCAGCTTGGGTGACAGGGGTCGCGAAAAACTGTTTTTT. Protein product: CASSLGDRGREKLFF.

The chain recombines TRBV7-3 with TRBJ1-5; the D gene is possibly TRBD1 (5 bases). This CDR3 spans 15 amino acids. Trimming pared 6 bases from V and 1 base from J, leaving 13 bases between. Germline CDR1 and CDR2: SGHTA and FQGTGA. In DNA form, the CDR3 reads TGTGCCAGCAGTAAAGGGACGGCAAGCAATCAGCCCCAGCATTTT. The encoded protein is CASSKGTASNQPQHF.

The chain employs TRBV18 and TRBJ1-2; D is unclear. V dropped 3 bases and J dropped 4 bases, with 12 bases sitting between them. The CDR3 extends over 14 amino acids. From germline, CDR1 is KGHSH and CDR2 LQKENI. The CDR3 DNA reads as TGTGCCAGCTCACCCGCGCCCGGGAGCTATGGCTACACCTTC. It translates to CASSPAPGSYGYTF.

This chain links TRBV7-9 with TRBJ2-7; no reliable D call. CDR1 is SEHNR, CDR2 FQNEAQ, per germline (reference sequence). This CDR3 has 13 residues. V was trimmed by 5 bases and J by 4 bases, leaving 12 bases between them. CDR3 nucleotides: TGTGCCAGCAGCCCGCAAACAGAATACGAGCAGTACTTC. The encoded protein is CASSPQTEYEQYF.

The CDR3 loop reads CASRTGDRGGQYF. For the CDR3, the DNA is TGTGCCAGCAGAACTGGGGACAGAGGGGGGCAGTACTTC. The rearrangement joins TRBV6-6 to TRBJ2-7, with 7 positions matching TRBD1. V shed 6 bases and J 9 bases; nucleotides not matched to a gene: 11. There are 13 residues in the CDR3. Germline assignment: CDR1 MNHNY and CDR2 SVGAGI (reference sequence).

The gene calls are TRBV28 and TRBJ1-2, with a weak D call TRBD1 (6 bases). This CDR3 has 13 amino acids. Germline assignment: CDR1 MDHEN and CDR2 SYDVKM. With 4 bases removed from V and 5 bases from J, the gap between germline ends came to 11 bases. CDR3 amino acids: CASSYSGQYGYTF. The DNA of the CDR3 is TGTGCCAGCAGTTATAGCGGACAGTATGGCTACACCTTC.

In its sample, this clone was seen once. The rearrangement links TRBV15 to TRBJ2-3; 7 nucleotides match TRBD2. Germline V lookup: CDR1 LNHNV, CDR2 YYDKDF (reference sequence). V lost 0 bases and J lost 4; bases outside the gene matches: 10. The CDR3 is 17 residues long. The CDR3: CATSREYGGKVADTQYF. CDR3 DNA: TGTGCCACCAGCAGAGAATACGGGGGGAAGGTGGCAGATACGCAGTATTTT. Based on the CDR3 plus reference TRBV15 and TRBJ2-3, the full variable domain is DAMVIQNPRYQVTQFGKPVTLSCSQTLNHNVMYWYQQKSSQAPKLLFHYYDKDFNNEADTPDNFQSRRPNTSFCFLDIRSPGLGDTAMYLCATSREYGGKVADTQYFGPGTRLTVL.

This rearrangement joins TRBV7-3 to TRBJ2-7; a weak D match, TRBD2 (7 bases). The CDR3 totals 14 residues. CDR1 is SGHTA, CDR2 FQGTGA, per germline. Trimming shortened V by 5 bases and J by 3 bases, and 14 bases separated the two germline ends. Here the CDR3 reads CASSPGGPVYEQYF. CDR3 nucleotides: TGTGCCAGCAGCCCCGGGGGGCCAGTCTACGAGCAGTACTTC. Combining the CDR3 with reference TRBV7-3 and TRBJ2-7 gives the whole variable domain GAGVSQTPSNKVTEKGKYVELRCDPISGHTALYWYRQSLGQGPEFLIYFQGTGAADDSGLPNDRFFAVRPEGSVSTLKIQRTERGDSAVYLCASSPGGPVYEQYFGPGTRLTVT.

This chain links TRBV28 with TRBJ2-7; no reliable D call. The CDR3 is 14 amino acids. Trimming removed 2 bases at V and 0 bases at J, with 8 bases between. Per germline, CDR1 MDHEN and CDR2 SYDVKM. CDR3 loop: CASSLNPASYEQYF. The CDR3, as DNA: TGTGCCAGCAGTTTAAACCCAGCCTCCTACGAGCAGTACTTC. The complete variable domain, with remaining parts taken from reference TRBV28 and TRBJ2-7, reads DVKVTQSSRYLVKRTGEKVFLECVQDMDHENMFWYRQDPGLGLRLIYFSYDVKMKEKGDIPEGYSVSREKKERFSLILESASTNQTSMYLCASSLNPASYEQYFGPGTRLTVT.

The chain couples TRBV2 to TRBJ1-4; no clear D. Looked up from germline, CDR1 is SNHLY and CDR2 is FYNNEI. This CDR3 region has 14 residues. The V gene lost 6 bases and the J gene lost 5 bases, with 13 bases spanning the gap. DNA for the CDR3: TGTGCCAGCAGACCAGACGGCCTAAATGAAAAACTGTTTTTT. This translates into CASRPDGLNEKLFF. The whole variable domain, remainder taken from reference TRBV2 and TRBJ1-4, is EPEVTQTPSHQVTQMGQEVILRCVPISNHLYFYWYRQILGQKVEFLVSFYNNEISEKSEIFDDQFSVERPDGSNFTLKIRSTKLEDSAMYFCASRPDGLNEKLFFGSGTQLSVL.

A few counts support this clone. The chain carries TRBV19 and TRBJ2-2, with 8 positions matching TRBD1. The CDR3 extends over 17 amino acids. Germline V gene sequence: CDR1 LNHDA, CDR2 SQIVND (reference sequence). The V segment lost 8 bases and the J segment 3 bases; nucleotides outside the gene matches: 14. The CDR3 region is CASGTGSLSWDTGELFF. CDR3 in DNA: TGTGCCAGTGGGACAGGATCTCTTAGTTGGGACACCGGGGAGCTGTTTTTT.

The chain has TRBV15 and TRBJ1-5; D is possibly TRBD1 (6 bases). Germline CDR1 is LNHNV and CDR2 is YYDKDF (reference sequence). The ends were cut back, 1 base at V and 4 bases at J, with 8 bases in the middle. This CDR3 has 14 residues. CDR3 coding DNA: TGTGCCACCAGCAGAGGGGGGGCAAATCAGCCCCAGCATTTT. As protein: CATSRGGANQPQHF. Filled out from reference TRBV15 and TRBJ1-5, the complete variable domain reads DAMVIQNPRYQVTQFGKPVTLSCSQTLNHNVMYWYQQKSSQAPKLLFHYYDKDFNNEADTPDNFQSRRPNTSFCFLDIRSPGLGDTAMYLCATSRGGANQPQHFGDGTRLSIL.

This chain connects TRBV5-1 to TRBJ2-2; 12 positions match TRBD2. J was trimmed by 4 bases and V by 4 bases; bases with no gene match: 8. This CDR3 region has 17 residues. Germline CDR1 reads SGHRS; CDR2 reads YFSETQ. CDR3 nucleotides: TGCGCCAGCAGCCCGTATCTAGCGGGAGGGCCCACCGGGGAGCTGTTTTTT. This encodes CASSPYLAGGPTGELFF.

V is TRBV27 and J is TRBJ2-3; weak D call: TRBD2 (5 bases). The CDR3 has 14 residues. Germline CDR1 MNHEY, CDR2 SMNVEV (reference sequence). Between the trimmed V and J ends, which lost 1 base and 1 base, there was a span of 6 bases. The CDR3 nucleotides read TGTGCCAGCAGTTTATACGGGGGCACAGATACGCAGTATTTT. It specifies CASSLYGGTDTQYF.

This clone was picked up a small number of times. CDR3 nucleotides: TGCGCCAGCAGCCAGGTTAACACTGAAGCTTTCTTT. Translation gives CASSQVNTEAFF. This chain links TRBV4-1 with TRBJ1-1; D remains ambiguous. The length of the CDR3 is 12 residues. Trimming pared 3 bases from V and 2 bases from J, leaving 4 bases between. Germline V lookup: CDR1 MGHRA, CDR2 YSYEKL.

As DNA, the CDR3 is TGTGCCAGCAGCTACGGGACTAGCGGGAGGGCGGGGGAGCAGTACTTC. It codes for CASSYGTSGRAGEQYF. The chain couples TRBV5-6 to TRBJ2-7, with 16 bases that match TRBD2. The V segment lost 3 bases and the J segment 7 bases; nucleotides outside the gene matches: 7. There are 16 residues in the CDR3. CDR1 is SGHDT and CDR2 is YYEEEE in the germline V gene.

The rearrangement joins TRBV7-5 to TRBJ2-3; the table calls TRBD1, which could not be checked here. TRBV7-5 is shown as a pseudogene. The CDR3 is 17 amino acids. The CDR3 is CVRSLIRGRERVDTQYF. DNA of the CDR3: TGTGTCAGAAGCTTAATCAGGGGGCGCGAGAGGGTAGATACGCAGTATTTT.